This record looks at one T cell receptor beta chain sequence and its context. This record belongs to a study of blood T cell repertoires in COVID-19. Study in general: Specimens from acute and convalescent COVID-19 originated in the United States, Italy and Spain. T cells, B-cell-depleted T cells, or PBMCs provided the cDNA or gDNA that served as material.

Seattle patients were enrolled while actively infected and followed longitudinally. The CDR3 is 16 amino acids. Per germline, CDR1 LGHNA and CDR2 YSLEER. V lost 4 bases, J lost 3 bases, and 15 bases lay in between. The authors' processing: For nucleated cells, counts were estimated from reference gene primer amplification. Assay used: immunoSEQ multiplex PCR; TCRdb lists only in-frame clones, some missing. That table supplies the V and J calls and clone size; D and trimming were determined from the DNA. The sample lists 40,000 to 45,000 clones, just over 90% seen once, with around 0.37% in the top ten.

This sequence joins TRBV4-3 and TRBJ2-2; D unresolved. The source is a man over 45 with COVID-19, enrolled during active disease. The sample taken for sequencing was peripheral blood. The DNA of the CDR3 is TGCGCCAGCAGCCTGTCCTTACGTCGGGACACCGGGGAGCTGTTTTTT. Its translation: CASSLSLRRDTGELFF.